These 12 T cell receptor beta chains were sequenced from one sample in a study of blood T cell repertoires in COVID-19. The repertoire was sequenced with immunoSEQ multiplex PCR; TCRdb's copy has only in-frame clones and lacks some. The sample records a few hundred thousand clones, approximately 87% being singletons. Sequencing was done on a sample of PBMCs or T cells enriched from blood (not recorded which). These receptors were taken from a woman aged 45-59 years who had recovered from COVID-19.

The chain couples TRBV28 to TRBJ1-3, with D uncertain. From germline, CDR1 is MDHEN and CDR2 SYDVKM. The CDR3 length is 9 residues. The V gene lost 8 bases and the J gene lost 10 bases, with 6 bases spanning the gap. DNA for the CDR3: TGTGCCAGCGGCGGGACCATATATTTT. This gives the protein CASGGTIYF. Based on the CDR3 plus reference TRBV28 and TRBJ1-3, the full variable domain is DVKVTQSSRYLVKRTGEKVFLECVQDMDHENMFWYRQDPGLGLRLIYFSYDVKMKEKGDIPEGYSVSREKKERFSLILESASTNQTSMYLCASGGTIYFGEGSWLTVV.

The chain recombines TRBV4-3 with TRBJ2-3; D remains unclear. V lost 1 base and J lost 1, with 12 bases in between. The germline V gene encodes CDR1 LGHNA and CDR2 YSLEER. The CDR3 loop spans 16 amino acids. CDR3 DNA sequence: TGCGCCAGCAGCCAAGGGCCACTCGGAGGCACAGATACGCAGTATTTT. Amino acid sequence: CASSQGPLGGTDTQYF.

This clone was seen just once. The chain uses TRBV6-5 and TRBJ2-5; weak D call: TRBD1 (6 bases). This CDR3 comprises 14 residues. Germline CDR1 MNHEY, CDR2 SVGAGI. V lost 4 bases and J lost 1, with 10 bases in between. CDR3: CASSLGQPQETQYF. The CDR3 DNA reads TGTGCCAGCAGTTTAGGACAGCCCCAAGAGACCCAGTACTTC.

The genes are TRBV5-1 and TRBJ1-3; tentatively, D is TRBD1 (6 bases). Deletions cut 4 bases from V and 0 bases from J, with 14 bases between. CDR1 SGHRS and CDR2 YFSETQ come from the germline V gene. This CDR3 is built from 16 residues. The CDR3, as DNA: TGCGCCAGCAGCCCGGGACACCCAAGCTCTGGAAACACCATATATTTT. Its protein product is CASSPGHPSSGNTIYF.

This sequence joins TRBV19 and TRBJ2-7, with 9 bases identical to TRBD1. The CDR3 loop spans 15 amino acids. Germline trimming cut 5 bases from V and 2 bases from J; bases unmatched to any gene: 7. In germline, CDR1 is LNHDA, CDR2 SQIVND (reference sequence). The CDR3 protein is CASSFNRGPPYEQYF. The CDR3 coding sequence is TGTGCCAGTAGTTTCAACAGGGGGCCCCCCTACGAGCAGTACTTC.

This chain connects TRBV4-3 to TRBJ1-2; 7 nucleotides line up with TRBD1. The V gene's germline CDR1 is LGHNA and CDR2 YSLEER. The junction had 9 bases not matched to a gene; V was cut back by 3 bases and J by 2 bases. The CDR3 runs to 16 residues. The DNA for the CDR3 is TGCGCCAGCAGCCATCTGTCAGGGGGGCTAAACTATGGCTACACCTTC. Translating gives CASSHLSGGLNYGYTF.

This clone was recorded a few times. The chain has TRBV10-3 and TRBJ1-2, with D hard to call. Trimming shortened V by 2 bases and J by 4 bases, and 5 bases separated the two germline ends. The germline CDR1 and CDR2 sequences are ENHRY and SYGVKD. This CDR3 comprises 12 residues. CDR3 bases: TGTGCCATCAGTGAGGGCCTCTATGGCTACACCTTC. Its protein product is CAISEGLYGYTF.

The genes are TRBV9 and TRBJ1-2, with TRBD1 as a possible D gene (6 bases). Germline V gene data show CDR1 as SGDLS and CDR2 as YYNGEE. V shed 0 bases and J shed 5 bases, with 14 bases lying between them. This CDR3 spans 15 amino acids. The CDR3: CASSVGEGGAYGYTF. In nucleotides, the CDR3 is TGTGCCAGCAGCGTAGGAGAAGGGGGGGCTTATGGCTACACCTTC. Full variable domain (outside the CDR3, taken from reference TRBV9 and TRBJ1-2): DSGVTQTPKHLITATGQRVTLRCSPRSGDLSVYWYQQSLDQGLQFLIQYYNGEERAKGNILERFSAQQFPDLHSELNLSSLELGDSALYFCASSVGEGGAYGYTFGSGTRLTVV.

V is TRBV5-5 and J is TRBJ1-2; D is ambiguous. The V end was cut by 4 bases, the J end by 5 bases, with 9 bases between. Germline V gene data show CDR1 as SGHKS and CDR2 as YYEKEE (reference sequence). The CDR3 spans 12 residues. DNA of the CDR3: TGTGCCAGCAGCCAGGTCACATATGGCTACACCTTC. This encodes CASSQVTYGYTF.

The CDR3 region is CTSSQGEAFGNTIYF. The CDR3 bases are TGCACCAGCAGCCAAGGCGAGGCATTTGGAAACACCATATATTTT. The chain is built from TRBV1 and TRBJ1-3. TRBV1 corresponds to a pseudogene. The CDR3 consists of 15 residues.

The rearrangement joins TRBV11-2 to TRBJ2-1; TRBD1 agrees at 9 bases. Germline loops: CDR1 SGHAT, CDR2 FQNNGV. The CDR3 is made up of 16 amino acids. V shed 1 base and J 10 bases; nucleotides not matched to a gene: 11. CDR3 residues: CASSLGQGVVPREQFF. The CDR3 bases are TGTGCCAGCAGCTTAGGACAGGGGGTTGTCCCTCGAGAGCAGTTCTTC.

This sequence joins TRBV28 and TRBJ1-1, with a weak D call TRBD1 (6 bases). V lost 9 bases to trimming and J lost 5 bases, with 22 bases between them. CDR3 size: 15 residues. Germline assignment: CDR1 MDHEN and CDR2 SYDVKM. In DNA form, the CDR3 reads TGTGCCAGTAACCAAGGAAGTACAGGGAATACTGAAGCTTTCTTT. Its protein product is CASNQGSTGNTEAFF.